Following are 26 T cell receptor beta chains from one sample sequenced in a study of blood T cell repertoires in COVID-19 (dated by TCRdb to 2019 to 2021). Preparation of the library involved the immunoSEQ multiplex PCR assay. The clones in this table, taken by TCRdb from immuneACCESS, are in-frame only. Not every clone is retained; where verified, under half of the shortfall comes from an unresolved V gene, and the cause of the rest is unknown. Present in this sample are tens of thousands of clones, 70% to 90% of which were seen just once. The top ten clonotypes cover around 3.7% of the sample. Material: PBMCs or T cells enriched from blood (not recorded which). These receptor sequences come from a woman aged 40 to 50 with acute COVID-19.

The genes are TRBV28 and TRBJ1-2, with D hard to call. V lost 3 bases to trimming and J lost 0 bases, with 14 bases between them. The CDR3 has 16 residues. Germline CDR1 is MDHEN and CDR2 is SYDVKM. The CDR3 region is CASSLPKNLANYGYTF. The CDR3 DNA is TGTGCCAGCAGTTTGCCAAAGAATCTAGCTAACTATGGCTACACCTTC.

This rearrangement joins TRBV28 to TRBJ1-4; D is possibly TRBD1 (5 bases). Germline CDR1 reads MDHEN; CDR2 reads SYDVKM. The CDR3 runs 15 residues. V was trimmed by 1 base and J by 5 bases, leaving 11 bases between them. In DNA form, the CDR3 reads TGTGCCAGCAGTTTATCGAGGCAGGGCAATGAAAAACTGTTTTTT. As protein: CASSLSRQGNEKLFF.

The genes are TRBV28 and TRBJ1-3, with D perhaps TRBD1 (5 bases). The CDR3 runs to 16 residues. Deletions cut 8 bases from V and 0 bases from J, with 17 bases between. The germline CDR1 and CDR2 sequences are MDHEN and SYDVKM. The CDR3 DNA follows: TGTGCCAGCTTACCCGGGGGGGAGTCCTCTGGAAACACCATATATTTT. As protein: CASLPGGESSGNTIYF.

The J gene is TRBJ1-1, the V gene TRBV5-1, with D maybe TRBD1 (6 bases). Germline lookup yields CDR1 SGHRS and CDR2 YFSETQ. CDR3 size: 16 residues. Trimming shortened V by 4 bases and J by 3 bases, and 19 bases separated the two germline ends. As DNA, the CDR3 is TGCGCCAGCAGCAAGCCCAGGGGCGGGGGCGACACTGAAGCTTTCTTT. This gives the protein CASSKPRGGGDTEAFF.

This rearrangement joins TRBV12-3 or TRBV12-4 to TRBJ1-5; the D is unclear. Trimming took 6 bases from V and 2 from J, leaving 8 bases between them. This CDR3 spans 13 amino acids. CDR3 in DNA: TGTGCCAGCAGCCCCCGGGGCAATCAGCCCCAGCATTTT. This sequence encodes CASSPRGNQPQHF.

V gene TRBV6-5 combines with J gene TRBJ1-4, with D perhaps TRBD1 (5 bases). Per germline, CDR1 MNHEY and CDR2 SVGAGI. V dropped 0 bases and J dropped 8 bases, with 7 bases sitting between them. The CDR3 sequence is 13 residues long. For the CDR3, the DNA is TGTGCCAGCAGTTACTCAGGGGCAGAAAAACTGTTTTTT. Translated, it gives CASSYSGAEKLFF.

This clone was seen once. This CDR3 is CASSKLRLNYGYTF. In DNA, the CDR3 is TGTGCCAGCAGCAAACTGCGACTGAACTATGGCTACACCTTC. The chain has TRBV21-1 and TRBJ1-2. TRBV21-1 is a pseudogene segment. The CDR3 loop spans 14 amino acids.

The rearrangement uses TRBV28 and TRBJ1-1; the D gene is possibly TRBD1 (6 bases). V was cut by 7 bases and J by 1 base, with 16 bases left in between. The CDR3 has 15 residues. Germline V gene lookup returns CDR1 MDHEN and CDR2 SYDVKM. The CDR3 spells CASTSTDSWNTEAFF. CDR3 sequence (DNA): TGTGCCAGCACTTCTACGGACAGCTGGAACACTGAAGCTTTCTTT.

This rearrangement joins TRBV15 to TRBJ1-6, with a possible D match to TRBD1 (5 bases). Germline loops: CDR1 LNHNV, CDR2 YYDKDF (reference sequence). V lost 6 bases, J lost 1 base, and 10 bases lay in between. The CDR3 has 15 amino acids. The CDR3 loop reads CATRPGGSYNSPLHF. As DNA, the CDR3 is TGTGCCACCAGACCGGGGGGGTCCTATAATTCACCCCTCCACTTT.

The V and J genes are TRBV10-1 and TRBJ2-5, with D tentatively TRBD1 (5 bases). CDR3 length: 13 amino acids. CDR1 and CDR2 (germline): WNHNN, SYGVQD (reference sequence). V was trimmed by 6 bases and J by 1 base, leaving 9 bases between them. As DNA, the CDR3 is TGCGCCAGCAGCAGGCAGGGCCAAGAGACCCAGTACTTC. Encoded protein: CASSRQGQETQYF.

This rearrangement joins TRBV29-1 to TRBJ1-2; no clear D gene. The CDR3 is 8 residues long. Germline V gene data show CDR1 as SQVTM and CDR2 as ANQGSEA. The CDR3: CGTYGYTF. DNA for the CDR3: TGCGGCACGTATGGCTACACCTTC.

In its sample, this clone was seen a few times. The chain carries TRBV6-8 and TRBJ1-3, with TRBD1 matching 7 bases. The V and J ends lost 5 bases and 2 bases, in that order; junction bases with no gene match: 6. This CDR3 is 15 amino acids long. Germline V lookup: CDR1 MNHGY, CDR2 SAAAGT. The CDR3 nucleotides are TGTGCCAGCAGTAACGAGGGGGCGCCTGGAAACACCATATATTTT. It translates to CASSNEGAPGNTIYF.

This chain connects TRBV24-1 to TRBJ1-5, with D perhaps TRBD1 (5 bases). Germline CDR1 reads KGHDR; CDR2 reads SFDVKD. Trimming shortened V by 7 bases and J by 0 bases, and 12 bases separated the two germline ends. The CDR3 totals 15 residues. CDR3 DNA sequence: TGTGCCACCAGCGGGACTGGGGCTAGCAATCAGCCCCAGCATTTT. Translated: CATSGTGASNQPQHF.

As regards this clone: The sample holds other DNA sequences that translate to the same CDR3. The chain joins TRBV9 to TRBJ2-3; 8 bases line up with TRBD2. CDR3 length equals 15 residues. V trimming: 0 bases; J trimming: 6 bases; junction bases outside the gene matches: 6. Germline-derived CDR1 and CDR2 are SGDLS and YYNGEE. The CDR3 loop reads CASSVAGTRADTQYF. The DNA for the CDR3 is TGTGCCAGCAGCGTAGCTGGGACTAGAGCTGATACGCAGTATTTT.

The chain joins TRBV28 to TRBJ1-1; D is ambiguous. CDR3 length equals 15 residues. CDR1 MDHEN and CDR2 SYDVKM come from the germline V gene. Trimming pared 5 bases from V and 1 base from J, leaving 14 bases between. Written as DNA, the CDR3 is TGTGCCAGCAGTCCCGCTGGGGAGGGGAACACTGAAGCTTTCTTT. Translating it yields CASSPAGEGNTEAFF.

The V call is TRBV5-1, the J call TRBJ1-6, with 7 bases that match TRBD1. V dropped 0 bases and J dropped 7; count of bases not matched to a gene: 4. CDR1 SGHRS and CDR2 YFSETQ come from the germline V gene. CDR3 size: 15 residues. The CDR3 sequence: CASSLEGALNSPLHF. Written as DNA, the CDR3 is TGCGCCAGCAGCTTGGAGGGGGCTCTGAATTCACCCCTCCACTTT.

The chain joins TRBV27 to TRBJ2-1; a possible D gene is TRBD2 (6 bases). Germline CDR1 and CDR2: MNHEY and SMNVEV (reference sequence). V was clipped by 7 bases and J by 4 bases, with 17 bases between them. This CDR3 spans 15 amino acids. In DNA form, the CDR3 reads TGTGCCAGCACCGCCGGGACTGGAGCATACAATGAGCAGTTCTTC. Translating gives CASTAGTGAYNEQFF.

The chain has TRBV5-1 and TRBJ2-7; D might be TRBD2 (6 bases). The CDR3 length is 16 residues. Germline V gene lookup returns CDR1 SGHRS and CDR2 YFSETQ. Trimming pared 4 bases from V and 4 bases from J, leaving 21 bases between. The chain's CDR3 is CASSAYGGPPGYEQYV. The CDR3, as DNA: TGCGCCAGCAGCGCGTACGGGGGACCCCCGGGATACGAGCAGTACGTC.

V and J are TRBV18 and TRBJ2-7, with 7 bases matching TRBD1. The CDR3 is made up of 13 amino acids. V dropped 4 bases and J dropped 7; count of bases not matched to a gene: 7. CDR1 and CDR2 (germline): KGHSH, LQKENI. For the CDR3, the DNA is TGTGCCAGCTCACGTACAGGGGCAGGGGAGCAGTACGTC. It encodes CASSRTGAGEQYV.

This chain links TRBV11-2 with TRBJ2-7; 7 bases align to TRBD2. Germline CDR1 is SGHAT and CDR2 is FQNNGV. V dropped 3 bases and J dropped 3; count of bases not matched to a gene: 8. The CDR3 length is 15 residues. CDR3 loop: CASSFGLAVFYEQYF. Here the CDR3 DNA reads TGTGCCAGCAGCTTTGGGCTAGCGGTCTTCTACGAGCAGTACTTC.

The chain links TRBV7-2 to TRBJ1-5, with TRBD1 matching 7 bases. Germline-derived CDR1 and CDR2 are SGHTA and FQGNSA. The trim removed 5 bases at V and 5 bases at J, leaving 6 bases unmatched. The CDR3 covers 14 residues. Here the CDR3 reads CASSGGTEYQPQHF. The CDR3 nucleotides read TGTGCCAGCAGCGGGGGGACAGAATATCAGCCCCAGCATTTT.

The rearrangement links TRBV23-1 to TRBJ1-3, with 10 bases that match TRBD1. TRBV23-1 is identified as an open reading frame with a role that is uncertain. The CDR3 runs 17 residues. V shed 7 bases, J shed 4 bases, and the junction held 13 bases outside the gene matches. CDR3 amino acids: CASITGTGATGGNTIYF. CDR3 nucleotide sequence: TGCGCCAGCATCACCGGGACAGGGGCCACGGGAGGAAACACCATATATTTT.

V gene TRBV7-9 combines with J gene TRBJ1-6; D is perhaps TRBD1 (5 bases). V was trimmed by 1 base and J by 6 bases, leaving 19 bases between them. Germline V gene lookup returns CDR1 SEHNR and CDR2 FQNEAQ (reference sequence). The CDR3 runs 18 residues. CDR3 bases: TGTGCCAGCAGCTTAGTGCTAGGGGCTCGGAACAGTAATTCACCCCTCCACTTT. Translating it yields CASSLVLGARNSNSPLHF.

This chain joins TRBV5-1 and TRBJ2-7; TRBD1 aligns across 8 bases. V gave up 1 base and J gave up 6 bases; unmatched junction bases: 9. The CDR3 contains 15 residues. Germline CDR1 SGHRS, CDR2 YFSETQ. The CDR3 bases are TGCGCCAGCAGCTTGAATGGCGGACAGGGTAGCGAGCAGTACTTC. Amino acids: CASSLNGGQGSEQYF.

V and J are TRBV5-6 and TRBJ1-1; 8 positions match TRBD1. This CDR3 comprises 14 residues. Germline values: CDR1 SGHDT, CDR2 YYEEEE. The junction had 7 bases not matched to a gene; V was cut back by 2 bases and J by 7 bases. The CDR3 sequence is CASSLTGGGIEAFF. CDR3 DNA sequence: TGTGCCAGCAGCTTAACAGGGGGAGGAATTGAAGCTTTCTTT.

This chain connects TRBV10-2 to TRBJ1-1; maybe TRBD1 (6 bases). Trimming removed 3 bases at V and 6 bases at J, with 14 bases between. The CDR3 covers 14 residues. The V gene's germline CDR1 is WSHSY and CDR2 SAAADI. The CDR3 region is CASSERGGHPEAFF. CDR3 in DNA: TGCGCCAGCAGTGAAAGAGGGGGTCACCCTGAAGCTTTCTTT.